The 21 T cell receptor beta chains given below trace back to one sample, sequenced in a study of blood T cells in healthy people across ages. The second PCR ran roughly 7 to 12 cycles with a sample-barcoded 5' primer and J-beta primers. TCRdb processed the 5' RACE reads anew with MiXCR; each CDR3 protein has one entry. The table has about 1 million distinct CDR3 sequences, around 45% seen once; the top ten hold about 19%. The sequenced sample was blood. Every receptor here comes from a woman in her fifties or sixties in good health.

The chain uses TRBV24-1 and TRBJ2-3, with D hard to call. Germline CDR1 is KGHDR and CDR2 is SFDVKD. V was pared by 5 bases and J by 6 bases, with 8 bases between. The CDR3 spans 12 residues. DNA for the CDR3: TGTGCCACCAGTGCCCCCGGGGATACGCAGTATTTT. Amino acids: CATSAPGDTQYF.

This clonotype was counted many times. This chain links TRBV7-2 with TRBJ2-5; a weak D match, TRBD1 (5 bases). The germline CDR1 and CDR2 sequences are SGHTA and FQGNSA. V lost 3 bases, J lost 4 bases, and 9 bases lay in between. The CDR3 is made up of 13 amino acids. The CDR3 protein is CASSFVGAETQYF. CDR3 coding DNA: TGTGCCAGCAGCTTCGTAGGGGCAGAGACCCAGTACTTC.

The chain links TRBV27 to TRBJ2-1; unclear D gene. V lost 3 bases and J 5 bases, leaving 11 bases between the germline ends. Germline CDR1 reads MNHEY; CDR2 reads SMNVEV (reference sequence). This CDR3 is 14 amino acids long. This CDR3 reads CASSFDRMNNEQFF. The CDR3 DNA sequence: TGTGCCAGCAGTTTCGATCGAATGAACAATGAGCAGTTCTTC.

V and J are TRBV24-1 and TRBJ2-5; possibly TRBD2 for D (7 bases). Germline loops: CDR1 KGHDR, CDR2 SFDVKD. The CDR3 has 16 residues. The V end was cut by 4 bases, the J end by 5 bases, with 19 bases between. The CDR3 protein is CATSDPIGGGGETQYF. In DNA, the CDR3 is TGTGCCACCAGTGACCCCATTGGGGGGGGCGGGGAGACCCAGTACTTC.

The rearrangement links TRBV5-6 to TRBJ2-7; D uncertain. This CDR3 is built from 13 residues. Germline V gives CDR1 SGHDT, CDR2 YYEEEE. The V end lost 2 bases, the J end lost 6 bases, and 12 bases lay between the germline ends. CDR3 protein: CASSFRGFAEQYF. The DNA for the CDR3 is TGTGCCAGCAGCTTCAGAGGATTCGCCGAGCAGTACTTC.

V and J are TRBV5-6 and TRBJ2-1; D unresolved. With the DNA end fitting TRBJ2-7 better, the J assignment may be wrong. Per germline, CDR1 SGHDT and CDR2 YYEEEE. CDR3 length: 17 amino acids. Here the CDR3 DNA reads TGTGCCAGCAGCTTGTTTTTGGCTGGAGTTGTCTACAATGAGCAGTACTTC. Its protein product is CASSLFLAGVVYNEQYF.

This clonotype was counted a single time. J is TRBJ2-1 and V is TRBV27, with TRBD1 identical over 7 bases. The V segment lost 7 bases and the J segment 10 bases; nucleotides outside the gene matches: 4. The V gene's germline CDR1 is MNHEY and CDR2 SMNVEV (reference sequence). This CDR3 has 11 residues. This CDR3 is CASTGGWEQFF. The CDR3 DNA reads as TGTGCCAGCACAGGGGGATGGGAGCAGTTCTTC.

This chain connects TRBV12-3 or TRBV12-4 to TRBJ2-1, with D perhaps TRBD1 (5 bases). Trimming left V 5 bases short and J 10 bases short, with 9 bases between. The CDR3 is 11 amino acids. The CDR3 here is CASSRQQEQFF. CDR3 in DNA: TGTGCCAGCAGTAGACAGCAGGAGCAGTTCTTC.

The count of this clonotype is one. The chain recombines TRBV11-2 with TRBJ2-4; 9 nucleotides match TRBD2. The J call may be mistaken, given a closer DNA end match to TRBJ2-7. The CDR3 covers 16 residues. In germline, CDR1 is SGHAT, CDR2 FQNNGV. The CDR3 is CASSLGASGIGYEQYF. The CDR3 bases are TGTGCCAGCAGCTTAGGGGCTAGCGGGATAGGATACGAGCAGTACTTC.

In the case of this clonotype: This may be a read error, as it is one base from a much larger clone. The rearrangement links TRBV5-1 to TRBJ2-5; the D gene is possibly TRBD2 (5 bases). Germline CDR1 is SGHRS and CDR2 is YFSETQ. The CDR3 covers 15 residues. This chain's CDR3 is CASSLAPRGQGTQYF. The CDR3 nucleotides are TGCGCCAGCAGCTTGGCCCCCCGCGGGCAAGGGACCCAGTACTTC. Complete variable domain (other parts from reference TRBV5-1 and TRBJ2-5): KAGVTQTPRYLIKTRGQQVTLSCSPISGHRSVSWYQQTPGQGLQFLFEYFSETQRNKGNFPGRFSGRQFSNSRSEMNVSTLELGDSALYLCASSLAPRGQGTQYFGPGTRLLVL.

This clonotype was counted a few times. The rearrangement joins TRBV5-1 to TRBJ1-2; TRBD1 is a possible D gene (5 bases). There are 15 residues in the CDR3. Germline assignment: CDR1 SGHRS and CDR2 YFSETQ. V was pared by 2 bases and J by 7 bases, with 18 bases between. In nucleotides, the CDR3 is TGCGCCAGCAGCTTTAACCCGGCAGGGTTTAGTGGCTACACCTTC. The encoded protein is CASSFNPAGFSGYTF.

The chain combines TRBV11-2 with TRBJ2-1; the match to TRBD2 covers 8 bases. There are 15 residues in the CDR3. The trim removed 3 bases at V and 3 bases at J, leaving 4 bases unmatched. Germline assignment: CDR1 SGHAT and CDR2 FQNNGV. DNA of the CDR3: TGTGCCAGCAGCTTCTCTAGCGGGTACTACAATGAGCAGTTCTTC. It codes for CASSFSSGYYNEQFF.

The rearrangement joins TRBV29-1 to TRBJ2-1; 8 bases map to TRBD2. The V gene end was trimmed by 1 base and the J gene end by 5 bases; junction bases not matched to a gene: 16. The germline CDR1 and CDR2 sequences are SQVTM and ANQGSEA. The CDR3 has 18 residues. In nucleotides, the CDR3 is TGCAGCGTTGAAGTTTATTCTGGACTAGCAACCCTTGACAATGAGCAGTTCTTC. Amino acid sequence: CSVEVYSGLATLDNEQFF.

This clonotype was observed a few times. The chain links TRBV27 to TRBJ1-1, with no clear D. The CDR3 extends over 13 amino acids. Germline V gene data show CDR1 as MNHEY and CDR2 as SMNVEV (reference sequence). Trimming left V 5 bases short and J 6 bases short, with 13 bases between. CDR3 sequence reads: CASSTGSGAEAFF. CDR3 nucleotide sequence: TGTGCCAGCAGTACTGGGAGCGGGGCTGAAGCTTTCTTT.

J is TRBJ2-2 and V is TRBV2; a possible D gene is TRBD1 (6 bases). Per germline, CDR1 SNHLY and CDR2 FYNNEI. V was cut by 6 bases and J by 0 bases, with 14 bases left in between. CDR3 length: 16 amino acids. The CDR3 DNA follows: TGTGCCAGCAGACAACAGGGTGCCGCGAACACCGGGGAGCTGTTTTTT. Amino acid sequence: CASRQQGAANTGELFF.

On this clonotype: At one end, the junction sequence differs from germline, possibly due to a read error. The chain carries TRBV20-1 and TRBJ1-6; D call uncertain. The CDR3 is made up of 15 amino acids. The V gene's germline CDR1 is DFQATT and CDR2 SNEGSKA (reference sequence). Here the CDR3 reads CSAPTGSSHNSPLHF. As DNA, the CDR3 is TGCAGTGCCCCAACGGGTAGCTCCCATAATTCACCCCTCCACTTT.

This chain connects TRBV7-7 to TRBJ2-1; D is possibly TRBD1 (6 bases). This CDR3 comprises 15 residues. Per the germline V gene, CDR1 is SSHAT and CDR2 is FNYEAQ (reference sequence). Trimming took 1 base from V and 5 from J, leaving 12 bases between them. This chain's CDR3 is CASSLGAGAHNEQFF. The CDR3 DNA reads TGTGCCAGCAGCTTAGGGGCAGGGGCTCACAATGAGCAGTTCTTC.

This sequence joins TRBV11-1 and TRBJ2-2; the D is unclear. The CDR3 consists of 14 residues. V lost 6 bases and J 5 bases, leaving 13 bases between the germline ends. Germline assignment: CDR1 SGHAT and CDR2 FQDESV (reference sequence). In DNA form, the CDR3 reads TGTGCCAGCAGTTCGGCGGTGACGACCGGGGAGCTGTTTTTT. Amino acid sequence: CASSSAVTTGELFF. Drawing the rest from reference TRBV11-1 and TRBJ2-2, the complete variable domain is EAEVAQSPRYKITEKSQAVAFWCDPISGHATLYWYRQILGQGPELLVQFQDESVVDDSQLPKDRFSAERLKGVDSTLKIQPAELGDSAMYLCASSSAVTTGELFFGEGSRLTVL.

The chain employs TRBV5-1 and TRBJ2-7, with D perhaps assigned TRBD1 or TRBD2 (5 bases each). Trimming removed 3 bases at V and 7 bases at J, with 14 bases between. Germline CDR1 SGHRS, CDR2 YFSETQ. The CDR3 contains 13 residues. The CDR3 DNA reads TGCGCCAGCAGCTCGGGACCAGGCGGTGAGCAGTACTTC. It translates to CASSSGPGGEQYF.

The chain couples TRBV19 to TRBJ2-1, with TRBD2 matching over 9 bases. The CDR3 totals 17 residues. J gave up 1 base and V 5 bases, and 9 bases lay outside the gene matches. Germline CDR1 LNHDA, CDR2 SQIVND (reference sequence). Here the CDR3 DNA reads TGTGCCAGTAGTGTCGTTAGCGGGAGAAGATCCTACAATGAGCAGTTCTTC. Translated: CASSVVSGRRSYNEQFF.

This chain uses TRBV12-5 with TRBJ2-1; possibly TRBD2 for D (6 bases). Germline values: CDR1 LGHNT, CDR2 FRNRAP. Trimming left V 0 bases short and J 4 bases short, with 7 bases between. This CDR3 is 14 amino acids long. CDR3 sequence (DNA): TGTGCTAGTGGTTTGGTGGGGGGTTACAATGAGCAGTTCTTC. Translation gives CASGLVGGYNEQFF.